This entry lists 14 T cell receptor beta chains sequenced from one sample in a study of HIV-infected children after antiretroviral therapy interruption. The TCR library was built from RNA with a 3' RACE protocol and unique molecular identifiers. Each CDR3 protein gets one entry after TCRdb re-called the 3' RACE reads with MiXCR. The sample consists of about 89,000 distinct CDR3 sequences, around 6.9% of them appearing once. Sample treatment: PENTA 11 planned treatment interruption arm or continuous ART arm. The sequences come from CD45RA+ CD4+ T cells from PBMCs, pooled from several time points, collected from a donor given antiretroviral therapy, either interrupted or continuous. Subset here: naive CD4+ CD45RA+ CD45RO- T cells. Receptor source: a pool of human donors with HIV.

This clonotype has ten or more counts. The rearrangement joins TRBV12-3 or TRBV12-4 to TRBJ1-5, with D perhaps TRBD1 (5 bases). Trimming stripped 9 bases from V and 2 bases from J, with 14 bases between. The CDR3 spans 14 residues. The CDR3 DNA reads TGTGCCAGTCTCCAGGGTCCAGGCAATCAGCCCCAGCATTTT. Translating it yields CASLQGPGNQPQHF.

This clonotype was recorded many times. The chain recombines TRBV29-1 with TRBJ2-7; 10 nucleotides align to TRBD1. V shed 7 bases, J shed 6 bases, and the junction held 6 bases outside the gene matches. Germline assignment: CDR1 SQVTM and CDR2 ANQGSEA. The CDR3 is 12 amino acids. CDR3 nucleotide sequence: TGCAGCGCCAGGACAGGGGGGGCCGAGCAGTACTTC. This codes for CSARTGGAEQYF.

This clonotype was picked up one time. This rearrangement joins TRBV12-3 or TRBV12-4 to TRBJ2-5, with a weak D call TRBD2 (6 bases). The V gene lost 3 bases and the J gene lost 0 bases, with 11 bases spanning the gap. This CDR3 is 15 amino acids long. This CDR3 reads CASSFSRDYQETQYF. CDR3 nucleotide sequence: TGTGCCAGCAGTTTCTCTCGGGACTACCAAGAGACCCAGTACTTC.

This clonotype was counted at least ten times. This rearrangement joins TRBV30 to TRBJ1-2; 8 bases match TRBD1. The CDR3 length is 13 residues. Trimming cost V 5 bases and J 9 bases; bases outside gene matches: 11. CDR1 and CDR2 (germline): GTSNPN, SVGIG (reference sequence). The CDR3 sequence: CAWGRTGKRSYTF. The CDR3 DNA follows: TGTGCCTGGGGTCGGACAGGGAAGAGGAGCTACACCTTC.

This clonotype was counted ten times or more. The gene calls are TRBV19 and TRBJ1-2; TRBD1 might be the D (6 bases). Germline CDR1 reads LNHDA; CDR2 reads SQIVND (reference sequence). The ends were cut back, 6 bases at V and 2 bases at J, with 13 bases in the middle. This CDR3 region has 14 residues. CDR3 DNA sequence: TGTGCCAGTAGACCCGGTACAGGGAACTATGGCTACACCTTC. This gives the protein CASRPGTGNYGYTF.

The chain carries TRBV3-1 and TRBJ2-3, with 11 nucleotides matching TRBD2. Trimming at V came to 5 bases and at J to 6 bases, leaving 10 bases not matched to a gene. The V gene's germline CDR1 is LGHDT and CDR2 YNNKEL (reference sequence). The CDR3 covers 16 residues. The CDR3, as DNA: TGTGCCAGCAGCACCATAGCGGGGGGGCCTTATGATACGCAGTATTTT. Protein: CASSTIAGGPYDTQYF.

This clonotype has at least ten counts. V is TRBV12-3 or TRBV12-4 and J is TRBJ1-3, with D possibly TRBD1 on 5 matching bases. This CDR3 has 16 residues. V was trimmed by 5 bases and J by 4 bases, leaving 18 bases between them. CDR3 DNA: TGTGCCAGCAGTCCCGCGGGGGAACGTATCGGAAACACCATATATTTT. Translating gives CASSPAGERIGNTIYF.

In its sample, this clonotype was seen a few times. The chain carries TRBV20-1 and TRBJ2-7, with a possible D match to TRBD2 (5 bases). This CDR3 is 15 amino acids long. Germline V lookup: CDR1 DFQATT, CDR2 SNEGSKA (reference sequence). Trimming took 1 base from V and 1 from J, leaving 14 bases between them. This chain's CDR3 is CSARGLALWSYEQYF. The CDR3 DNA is TGCAGTGCTAGAGGATTAGCGCTTTGGTCCTACGAGCAGTACTTC.

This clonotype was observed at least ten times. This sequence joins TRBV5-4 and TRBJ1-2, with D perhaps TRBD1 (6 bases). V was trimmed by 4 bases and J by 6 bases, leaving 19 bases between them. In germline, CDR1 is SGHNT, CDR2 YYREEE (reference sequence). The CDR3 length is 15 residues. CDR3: CASSRDRGHGHGYTF. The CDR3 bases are TGTGCCAGCAGCCGTGACCGGGGGCATGGGCATGGCTACACCTTC.

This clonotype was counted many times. The CDR3 DNA sequence: TGTGCCAGCAGCCAAGTTGGCAAGGTCGGTACGCAGTATTTT. This gives the protein CASSQVGKVGTQYF. V gene TRBV3-1 combines with J gene TRBJ2-3, with D hard to call. The CDR3 consists of 14 residues. Trimming cost V 1 base and J 8 bases, with 13 bases left between them. CDR1 LGHDT and CDR2 YNNKEL come from the germline V gene (reference sequence).

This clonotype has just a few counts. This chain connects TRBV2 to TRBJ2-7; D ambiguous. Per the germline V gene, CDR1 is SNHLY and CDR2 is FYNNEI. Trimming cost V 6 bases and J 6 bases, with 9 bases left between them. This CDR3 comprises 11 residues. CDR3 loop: CASSPLREQYF. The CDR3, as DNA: TGTGCCAGCAGCCCCTTACGCGAGCAGTACTTC.

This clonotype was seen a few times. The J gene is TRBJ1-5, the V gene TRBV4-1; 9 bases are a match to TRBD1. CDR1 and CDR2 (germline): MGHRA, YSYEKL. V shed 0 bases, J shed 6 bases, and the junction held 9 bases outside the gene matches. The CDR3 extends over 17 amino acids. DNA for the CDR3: TGCGCCAGCAGCCAAGATCCGGGACAGGGAAGGTTTCAGCCCCAGCATTTT. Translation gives CASSQDPGQGRFQPQHF.

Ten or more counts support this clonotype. CDR3 DNA: TGTGCCACCAGCAGAACGCGGACAGATAATTCACCCCTCCACTTT. Translated, it gives CATSRTRTDNSPLHF. The V and J genes are TRBV15 and TRBJ1-6; TRBD1 might be the D (6 bases). The CDR3 has 15 amino acids. V gave up 2 bases and J gave up 5 bases, with 10 bases separating them. From germline, CDR1 is LNHNV and CDR2 YYDKDF (reference sequence).

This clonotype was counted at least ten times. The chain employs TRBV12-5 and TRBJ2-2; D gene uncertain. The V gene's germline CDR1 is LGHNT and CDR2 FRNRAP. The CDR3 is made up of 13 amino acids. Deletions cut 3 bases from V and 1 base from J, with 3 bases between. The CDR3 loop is CASGFQNTGELFF. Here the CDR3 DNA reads TGTGCTAGTGGTTTCCAGAACACCGGGGAGCTGTTTTTT.